This T cell receptor beta chain derives from a study of blood T cell repertoires in COVID-19. Study processing details: Amplification of reference gene primers provided the estimated nucleated cell counts. Sequencing used immunoSEQ multiplex PCR; TCRdb keeps in-frame clones, though not all of them. Clone size and V and J calls were adopted from that table, with D and trimming inferred from the DNA. The sample consists of under 250,000 clones, more than 75% of them appearing once. Residents of approximately 25 US areas, aged about 18 to 89 years, made up the participants. The study counted Cohort 3 donors as recovered given two negative PCRs, clearance, or symptom resolution. The CDR3 has 13 amino acids. V was cut by 4 bases and J by 0 bases, with 7 bases left in between. The germline gives CDR1 LNHNV, CDR2 YYDKDF (reference sequence). This clone was observed a single time.

This receptor was taken from a man aged 40-49 years who had recovered from COVID-19. The sequenced sample consisted of PBMCs or T cells enriched from blood (not recorded which). The rearrangement uses TRBV15 and TRBJ2-7, with D uncertain. CDR3 protein: CATSTSLSYEQYF. The CDR3 bases are TGTGCCACCAGCACCTCCCTCTCCTACGAGCAGTACTTC.